This T cell receptor beta chain was found in a study of graft-versus-host responses after intestinal transplantation. This clone was observed a handful of times. TCRdb's copy holds only in-frame clones and misses some; the assay was immunoSEQ multiplex PCR. The sample lists under 75,000 clones, about nine tenths occurring once. The CDR3 contains 15 residues. Looked up from germline, CDR1 is SGHTA and CDR2 is FQGNSA. Trimming at V came to 5 bases and at J to 5 bases, leaving 8 bases not matched to a gene. The graft tissue was processed, and this released both intraepithelial and lamina propria lymphocytes.

This material consisted of ileum tissue, taken 357 days after transplant. This sequence originates from a human patient who received an intestinal transplant, so some T cells may come from the graft donor. The chain has TRBV7-2 and TRBJ2-5; 10 bases fit TRBD2. CDR3 coding DNA: TGTGCCAGCAGCGCAGCGGGGGGGCCTATCGAGACCCAGTACTTC. Amino acid sequence: CASSAAGGPIETQYF.